The 11 T cell receptor beta chains below come from one sample, sequenced in a study of blood T cell repertoires in COVID-19. Method: immunoSEQ multiplex PCR; TCRdb's copy keeps in-frame clones and lacks some. This table has approximately 69,000 clones, approximately 79% appearing once. The sequenced sample consisted of peripheral blood. The receptor set was obtained from a human donor in a cohort sampled during active COVID-19.

The genes are TRBV6-5 and TRBJ1-2; 10 bases line up with TRBD1. The V gene end was trimmed by 0 bases and the J gene end by 6 bases; junction bases not matched to a gene: 4. Germline V gene sequence: CDR1 MNHEY, CDR2 SVGAGI. This CDR3 is built from 15 residues. DNA of the CDR3: TGTGCCAGCAGTTACTCGACAGGGGGCTGGAATGGCTACACCTTC. Its protein is CASSYSTGGWNGYTF.

This clone came up a few times. The V and J genes are TRBV6-5 and TRBJ2-1, with 7 bases aligning to TRBD1. There are 14 residues in the CDR3. Germline trimming cut 7 bases from V and 8 bases from J; bases unmatched to any gene: 11. Per germline, CDR1 MNHEY and CDR2 SVGAGI. The CDR3 DNA is TGTGCCAGCACCAAGACAGGGTTGGGCGATGAGCAGTTCTTC. Translating it yields CASTKTGLGDEQFF.

The table lists this clone with a count of one. The chain combines TRBV6-5 with TRBJ2-5; the D is unclear. Germline loops: CDR1 MNHEY, CDR2 SVGAGI. Between the trimmed V and J ends, which lost 6 bases and 2 bases, there was a span of 13 bases. The CDR3 runs 14 residues. The CDR3: CASRPQNGQETQYF. CDR3 DNA sequence: TGTGCCAGCAGACCCCAGAACGGGCAAGAGACCCAGTACTTC.

This clone appeared a single time. The rearrangement links TRBV7-2 to TRBJ2-3; the match to TRBD2 covers 7 bases. J was trimmed by 7 bases and V by 0 bases; bases with no gene match: 7. Germline CDR1 and CDR2: SGHTA and FQGNSA. The CDR3 extends over 15 amino acids. As DNA, the CDR3 is TGTGCCAGCAGCTTAGCGAGCGGGGCCGTGAATACGCAGTATTTT. It codes for CASSLASGAVNTQYF.

The chain links TRBV28 to TRBJ2-4; TRBD1 matches at 10 bases. This CDR3 spans 15 amino acids. Germline V gene lookup returns CDR1 MDHEN and CDR2 SYDVKM. After removal of 7 bases from V and 4 bases from J, the junction contained 7 bases not matched to a gene. CDR3 amino acids: CASNPTGQGKNIQYF. The CDR3 nucleotides are TGTGCCAGCAACCCTACGGGACAGGGGAAAAACATTCAGTACTTC.

The gene calls are TRBV25-1 and TRBJ2-1; 8 bases line up with TRBD2. The J segment lost 2 bases and the V segment lost 6 bases, leaving 3 bases of the junction unmatched. Germline values: CDR1 MGHDK, CDR2 SYGVNS. This CDR3 has 14 residues. CDR3 in amino acids: CASSLSGTYNEQFF. CDR3 nucleotides: TGTGCCAGCAGCCTTAGCGGGACCTACAATGAGCAGTTCTTC.

The chain has TRBV27 and TRBJ2-7, with 10 bases fitting TRBD2. The CDR3 has 14 amino acids. In germline, CDR1 is MNHEY, CDR2 SMNVEV (reference sequence). V shed 6 bases, J shed 3 bases, and the junction held 5 bases outside the gene matches. CDR3 loop: CASSHRLAGYEQYF. In nucleotides, the CDR3 is TGTGCCAGCAGCCACCGACTAGCGGGCTACGAGCAGTACTTC.

This rearrangement joins TRBV3-1 (or the pseudogene TRBV3-2) to TRBJ2-1, with TRBD2 matching over 12 bases. Per germline, CDR1 LGHDT and CDR2 YNNKEL (reference sequence). Trimming cost V 0 bases and J 9 bases; bases outside gene matches: 15. This CDR3 region has 19 residues. The CDR3 DNA reads TGTGCCAGCAGCCAAGATTTCGCACTCGGGCTAGCGGGGGGGCGTGAGCAGTTCTTC. This encodes CASSQDFALGLAGGREQFF.

J is TRBJ2-3 and V is TRBV5-1; 9 nucleotides match TRBD2. Looked up from germline, CDR1 is SGHRS and CDR2 is YFSETQ. The junction had 1 base not matched to a gene; V was cut back by 0 bases and J by 2 bases. The CDR3 is 15 residues long. The CDR3 spells CASSLGTSDTDTQYF. As DNA, the CDR3 is TGCGCCAGCAGCTTGGGGACTAGCGACACAGATACGCAGTATTTT.

CDR3 region: CATSDYDSENYGYTF. CDR3 DNA sequence: TGTGCCACCAGTGACTACGACAGTGAAAACTATGGCTACACCTTC. The V call is TRBV24-1, the J call TRBJ1-2; D might be TRBD1 (5 bases). V lost 4 bases and J lost 2, with 13 bases in between. The CDR3 runs to 15 residues. In germline, CDR1 is KGHDR, CDR2 SFDVKD.

V gene TRBV2 combines with J gene TRBJ1-1; TRBD1 aligns across 7 bases. The CDR3 sequence is 14 residues long. V lost 7 bases to trimming and J lost 5 bases; unmatched junction nucleotides: 10. Per germline, CDR1 SNHLY and CDR2 FYNNEI. CDR3 sequence (DNA): TGTGCCAGCAATAGAGACAGGGATGGGACTGAAGCTTTCTTT. Translated, it gives CASNRDRDGTEAFF.